Each of the 18 T cell receptor beta chains below was sequenced from the same sample in a study of blood T cells in healthy people across ages. It was with a sample-barcoded 5' primer and a J-beta primer mix that a second PCR of about 7 to 12 cycles was run. Each CDR3 protein gets one entry after TCRdb re-called the 5' RACE reads with MiXCR. Of nearly 1 million distinct CDR3 sequences listed, just over 50% are singletons. Sequencing was done on a sample of blood. These receptors were obtained from a woman in her sixties or seventies in good health.

As concerns this clonotype: A read error may explain this, as a much larger clone is one base away. This rearrangement joins TRBV29-1 to TRBJ2-1, with 10 nucleotides matching TRBD2. The end of the DNA aligns better with TRBJ2-7, so the J call may be wrong. Per the germline V gene, CDR1 is SQVTM and CDR2 is ANQGSEA. This CDR3 is built from 16 residues. The CDR3 DNA follows: TGCAGCGTTGAAGTCCGAGCGGGAGGGTCCTACAATGAGCAGTACTTC. This codes for CSVEVRAGGSYNEQYF.

This clonotype was observed a handful of times. This sequence joins TRBV28 and TRBJ2-3, with 9 positions matching TRBD2. CDR3 length: 16 amino acids. Germline lookup yields CDR1 MDHEN and CDR2 SYDVKM. V was clipped by 5 bases and J by 1 base; unmatched bases: 7. CDR3: CASSIAGGRGTDTQYF. CDR3 coding DNA: TGTGCCAGCAGTATCGCGGGAGGGCGGGGCACAGATACGCAGTATTTT.

A few counts support this clonotype. The chain joins TRBV6-2 or TRBV6-3 to TRBJ2-7; 10 bases map to TRBD2. J was trimmed by 3 bases and V by 2 bases; bases with no gene match: 13. Germline-derived CDR1 and CDR2 are MNHEY and SVGEGT. CDR3 length: 18 amino acids. As DNA, the CDR3 is TGTGCCAGCAGTTACGTCCTAGCGGGAGAGATTAGGGACTACGAGCAGTACTTC. It is translated as CASSYVLAGEIRDYEQYF.

This sequence joins TRBV5-1 and TRBJ2-5, with TRBD2 matching over 8 bases. The CDR3 sequence is 15 residues long. The germline V gene encodes CDR1 SGHRS and CDR2 YFSETQ. V shed 2 bases and J 5 bases; nucleotides not matched to a gene: 8. The chain's CDR3 is CASSLATGGGETQYF. In DNA, the CDR3 is TGCGCCAGCAGCTTAGCGACGGGAGGGGGGGAGACCCAGTACTTC.

This clonotype showed up just once. One end of the junction is discordant with germline, which a read error may explain. J is TRBJ2-1 and V is TRBV4-3; D may be TRBD1 (5 bases). The CDR3 covers 13 residues. Germline V gives CDR1 LGHNA, CDR2 YSLEER. The CDR3 nucleotides read TGCGCCAGCAGCCAAGTGGGGCGCAATGAGCTGTTCTTC. As protein: CASSQVGRNELFF.

The V call is TRBV7-3, the J call TRBJ2-1; no clear D. This CDR3 comprises 17 residues. Trimming left V 1 base short and J 0 bases short, with 13 bases between. The V gene's germline CDR1 is SGHTA and CDR2 FQGTGA. CDR3 sequence reads: CASSLMGGANSYNEQFF. For the CDR3, the DNA is TGTGCCAGCAGCTTAATGGGTGGAGCTAACTCCTACAATGAGCAGTTCTTC.

The chain joins TRBV12-3 or TRBV12-4 to TRBJ2-7, with 8 bases lining up with TRBD2. The CDR3 is made up of 19 amino acids. V dropped 6 bases and J dropped 7; count of bases not matched to a gene: 26. The CDR3 region is CASSRKHLLAGSSYNEQYF. In nucleotides, the CDR3 is TGTGCCAGCAGCCGGAAGCACCTCTTAGCGGGGAGCTCCTACAATGAGCAGTACTTC.

This clonotype was observed a handful of times. The chain recombines TRBV6-5 with TRBJ2-3, with 11 bases aligning to TRBD2. The germline gives CDR1 MNHEY, CDR2 SVGAGI. The CDR3 runs 16 residues. Trimming cost V 2 bases and J 3 bases; bases outside gene matches: 4. In nucleotides, the CDR3 is TGTGCCAGCAGTTACAAGCCTAGCGGGAGGACAGATACGCAGTATTTT. Protein product: CASSYKPSGRTDTQYF.

V gene TRBV4-2 combines with J gene TRBJ2-1; D not resolved. The tail of the sequence fits TRBJ2-7 better, so the J call may be wrong. CDR1 and CDR2 (germline): LGHNA, YNFKEQ. The CDR3 runs to 14 residues. The CDR3 DNA sequence: TGTGCCAGCAGCCAAGTGGGTCACGACAATGAGCAGTACTTC. Translating it yields CASSQVGHDNEQYF.

V is TRBV5-4 and J is TRBJ2-6; D might be TRBD2 (7 bases). V was pared by 10 bases and J by 2 bases, with 19 bases between. The CDR3 is 16 residues long. Germline-derived CDR1 and CDR2 are SGHNT and YYREEE (reference sequence). The DNA for the CDR3 is TGTGCCTCCCGACGGGGGGCAGAAACTGGGGCCAACGTCCTGACTTTC. It is translated as CASRRGAETGANVLTF.

This clonotype was observed a few times. The rearrangement links TRBV29-1 to TRBJ2-1; D is tentatively TRBD1 or TRBD2 (5 bases each). The CDR3 has 14 residues. The V gene lost 6 bases and the J gene lost 5 bases, with 17 bases spanning the gap. Germline CDR1 is SQVTM and CDR2 is ANQGSEA. CDR3 in DNA: TGCAGCGTCGAGGGGCTAGAGGGGCACAATGAGCAGTTCTTC. Amino acid sequence: CSVEGLEGHNEQFF.

This clonotype was seen a few times. This chain connects TRBV6-2 or TRBV6-3 to TRBJ2-7; D is ambiguous. The V gene lost 10 bases and the J gene lost 2 bases, with 21 bases spanning the gap. Per germline, CDR1 MNHEY and CDR2 SVGEGT. CDR3 size: 15 residues. The CDR3 nucleotides are TGTGCCACCCGAGCAAGTGGCTCCGGACCCTACGAGCAGTACTTC. Translated, it gives CATRASGSGPYEQYF.

This rearrangement joins TRBV7-2 to TRBJ1-1; 8 positions agree with TRBD1. This CDR3 is built from 13 residues. Germline CDR1 reads SGHTA; CDR2 reads FQGNSA. V trimming: 8 bases; J trimming: 4 bases; junction bases outside the gene matches: 6. The DNA of the CDR3 is TGTGCCAGCGGAGGACAGGGAAGCACTGAAGCTTTCTTT. Amino acids: CASGGQGSTEAFF.

This clonotype was seen a handful of times. The V gene is TRBV5-6, the J gene TRBJ2-7, with D possibly TRBD2 on 5 matching bases. Germline V lookup: CDR1 SGHDT, CDR2 YYEEEE. There are 14 residues in the CDR3. With 6 bases removed from V and 1 base from J, the gap between germline ends came to 14 bases. The CDR3 loop reads CASIPSGKSYEQYF. CDR3 in DNA: TGTGCCAGCATACCGTCCGGGAAGTCCTACGAGCAGTACTTC.

J is TRBJ1-1 and V is TRBV3-1, with D uncertain. Germline V CDR1 and CDR2: LGHDT, YNNKEL (reference sequence). Deletions cut 4 bases from V and 4 bases from J, with 13 bases between. The CDR3 consists of 14 residues. In DNA, the CDR3 is TGTGCCAGCAGCCGAAGTTACACGGGCACTGAAGCTTTCTTT. Its protein is CASSRSYTGTEAFF.

V usage is TRBV18 and J usage is TRBJ2-6; D remains ambiguous. CDR1 is KGHSH and CDR2 is LQKENI in the germline V gene. CDR3 length: 17 amino acids. Trimming cost V 1 base and J 0 bases, with 10 bases left between them. The CDR3 sequence is CASSPLGLSSGANVLTF. CDR3 DNA sequence: TGTGCCAGCTCACCACTAGGCCTTTCCTCTGGGGCCAACGTCCTGACTTTC.

Only a few counts were recorded for this clonotype. The V and J genes are TRBV5-1 and TRBJ2-6, with D possibly called TRBD1 or TRBD2 (5 bases each). Germline CDR1 is SGHRS and CDR2 is YFSETQ. The CDR3 is 16 residues long. V was pared by 4 bases and J by 0 bases, with 11 bases between. The CDR3 here is CASSGGFASGANVLTF. The CDR3 region has the DNA TGCGCCAGCAGCGGGGGTTTCGCCTCTGGGGCCAACGTCCTGACTTTC.

This clonotype occurred a few times. The V and J genes are TRBV7-9 and TRBJ2-5; D may be TRBD1 (6 bases). This CDR3 is built from 14 residues. Trimming shortened V by 5 bases and J by 2 bases, and 12 bases separated the two germline ends. CDR1 is SEHNR and CDR2 is FQNEAQ in the germline V gene (reference sequence). The CDR3: CASSGWGLQETQYF. The CDR3 nucleotides read TGTGCCAGCAGCGGATGGGGGCTTCAAGAGACCCAGTACTTC.